This TCR beta chain derives from a study of a mutant IDH1 vaccine in newly diagnosed glioma. Points on this clone: Its antigen is unknown.

CDR1 LGHNA and CDR2 YSLEER come from the germline V gene. Between the trimmed V and J ends, which lost 1 base and 7 bases, there was a span of 13 bases. The CDR3 extends over 14 amino acids. Produced via immunoSEQ multiplex PCR; TCRdb's table is partial and in-frame only. Here the sample spans tens of thousands of clones, over 70% being singletons. Time point of the sample: week 47, end of study. Vaccination comprised doses that each held 300 ug of mutant IDH1 20-mer peptide, plus topical imiquimod. The clonotype originates from a middle-aged man with glioma. The source was PBMCs, collected from a glioma patient whose treatment included an IDH1 peptide vaccine. The chain has TRBV4-3 and TRBJ1-1; the D is unclear. CDR3 DNA: TGCGCCAGCAGCCAAGCCCGCGGATTGGATGAAGCTTTCTTT. Translated: CASSQARGLDEAFF.